This entry lists 24 T cell receptor beta chains sequenced from one sample in a study of OX40 agonist ivuxolimab in advanced cancers. Here immunoSEQ multiplex PCR was the method, and the copy in TCRdb shows in-frame clones only, minus some. The top ten hold 2% to 2.5% of the sample, which has over 95,000 clones, around 95% seen once. The material sequenced was CD4+ or CD8+ T cells sorted from blood, taken in a trial of the OX40 agonist ivuxolimab. These receptors all come from an adult with an advanced solid tumor such as melanoma, head and neck, liver or kidney cancer.

This sequence joins TRBV19 and TRBJ2-1; tentatively, D is TRBD1 or TRBD2 (5 bases each). The CDR3 consists of 15 residues. Germline V lookup: CDR1 LNHDA, CDR2 SQIVND (reference sequence). V was trimmed by 3 bases and J by 2 bases, leaving 11 bases between them. CDR3: CASSIVRETYNEQFF. For the CDR3, the DNA is TGTGCCAGTAGTATCGTCAGGGAGACCTACAATGAGCAGTTCTTC.

In this sample, this clone turned up a few times. The rearrangement links TRBV5-1 to TRBJ2-7; TRBD1 agrees at 7 bases. V lost 1 base to trimming and J lost 3 bases; unmatched junction nucleotides: 1. CDR1 is SGHRS and CDR2 is YFSETQ in the germline V gene. The CDR3 loop spans 13 amino acids. The CDR3 DNA follows: TGCGCCAGCAGCTTGAACAGGGGCTACGAGCAGTACTTC. Amino acids: CASSLNRGYEQYF.

V usage is TRBV25-1 and J usage is TRBJ2-7; D remains ambiguous. In germline, CDR1 is MGHDK, CDR2 SYGVNS. This CDR3 has 12 residues. Trimming left V 4 bases short and J 3 bases short, with 7 bases between. The CDR3 DNA reads TGTGCCAGCAGTGGCGGCGGCTACGAGCAGTACTTC. Translation gives CASSGGGYEQYF.

This chain joins TRBV27 and TRBJ2-7, with D possibly TRBD1 on 5 matching bases. The CDR3 has 13 amino acids. V lost 2 bases to trimming and J lost 6 bases, with 11 bases between them. Germline CDR1 MNHEY, CDR2 SMNVEV (reference sequence). CDR3 nucleotides: TGTGCCAGCAGTTTAGATGGCAGGGTCGAGCAGTACTTC. Residues: CASSLDGRVEQYF.

The genes are TRBV6-1 and TRBJ1-1; the D is unclear. This CDR3 spans 9 amino acids. CDR1 and CDR2 (germline): MNHNS, SASEGT. V lost 6 bases, J lost 11 bases, and 7 bases lay in between. The CDR3 sequence: CASRGGAFF. The DNA of the CDR3 is TGTGCCAGCAGGGGTGGGGCTTTCTTT.

The CDR3 loop reads CASSQEAAGIYEQYF. DNA of the CDR3: TGCGCCAGCAGCCAAGAAGCGGCAGGGATTTACGAGCAGTACTTC. The genes are TRBV4-1 and TRBJ2-7, with D perhaps assigned TRBD1 or TRBD2 (5 bases each). Germline V gives CDR1 MGHRA, CDR2 YSYEKL. The CDR3 covers 15 residues. V was clipped by 0 bases and J by 4 bases, with 13 bases between them.

The V gene is TRBV11-2, the J gene TRBJ2-3; 7 bases align to TRBD2. Germline CDR1 reads SGHAT; CDR2 reads FQNNGV. The CDR3 contains 15 residues. The V and J ends lost 3 bases and 0 bases, in that order; junction bases with no gene match: 3. The DNA for the CDR3 is TGTGCCAGCAGCTTGTGGCGGGGGAGCACAGATACGCAGTATTTT. Residues: CASSLWRGSTDTQYF.

The CDR3 reads CASSLEPETDTQYF. The CDR3, as DNA: TGCGCCAGCAGCCTTGAGCCGGAGACAGATACGCAGTATTTT. J is TRBJ2-3 and V is TRBV4-3; D remains ambiguous. CDR3 size: 14 residues. Germline CDR1 reads LGHNA; CDR2 reads YSLEER. Trimming shortened V by 4 bases and J by 3 bases, and 11 bases separated the two germline ends.

The chain uses TRBV28 and TRBJ2-7; 13 nucleotides line up with TRBD2. The V gene end was trimmed by 2 bases and the J gene end by 3 bases; junction bases not matched to a gene: 1. Germline assignment: CDR1 MDHEN and CDR2 SYDVKM. The CDR3 runs 15 residues. CDR3 DNA: TGTGCCAGCAGTTTACGGACTAGCGGGAGCTACGAGCAGTACTTC. It specifies CASSLRTSGSYEQYF.

The genes are TRBV6-5 and TRBJ1-1; D gene ambiguous. The CDR3 spans 16 residues. With 4 bases removed from V and 0 bases from J, the gap between germline ends came to 15 bases. CDR1 MNHEY and CDR2 SVGAGI come from the germline V gene. CDR3 sequence (DNA): TGTGCCAGCAGTTCTACTCACACGGGTCTGAACACTGAAGCTTTCTTT. As protein: CASSSTHTGLNTEAFF.

The CDR3 DNA sequence: TGTGCCAGTAGCTCCGGGACAGGGGCTTACGAGCAGTACTTC. Protein sequence: CASSSGTGAYEQYF. This chain links TRBV19 with TRBJ2-5, with TRBD1 identical over 10 bases. The last part of the DNA fits TRBJ2-7 better; the J call may be wrong. The CDR3 runs 14 residues. The germline gives CDR1 LNHDA, CDR2 SQIVND (reference sequence).

The V and J genes are TRBV29-1 and TRBJ2-3; 8 bases agree with TRBD2. Germline CDR1 reads SQVTM; CDR2 reads ANQGSEA. The CDR3 covers 16 residues. V shed 3 bases and J 0 bases; nucleotides not matched to a gene: 8. The CDR3 is CSVDALAGTSTDTQYF. As DNA, the CDR3 is TGCAGCGTTGATGCGCTAGCGGGTACTAGCACAGATACGCAGTATTTT.

As to this clone: Other nucleotide sequences from this sample produce the same CDR3. The chain employs TRBV14 and TRBJ2-7; TRBD2 is a possible D gene (6 bases). Germline V lookup: CDR1 SGHDN, CDR2 FVKESK. This CDR3 has 18 amino acids. V shed 4 bases and J shed 2 bases, with 24 bases lying between them. CDR3 DNA: TGTGCCAGCAGCCCCGCAGGGCAAAGTGTAGCGGAGCCCTACGAGCAGTACTTC. This sequence encodes CASSPAGQSVAEPYEQYF.

This rearrangement joins TRBV11-3 to TRBJ1-1, with 7 bases that match TRBD1. CDR1 SGHNT and CDR2 YENEEA come from the germline V gene. The V and J ends lost 6 bases and 4 bases, in that order; junction bases with no gene match: 5. This CDR3 region has 13 residues. CDR3 in DNA: TGTGCCAGCAGTGGTCCAGGGGGCACTGAAGCTTTCTTT. Residues: CASSGPGGTEAFF.

This sequence joins TRBV7-9 and TRBJ2-5; D not certain. The J call may be faulty, since TRBJ2-7 better matches the DNA end. This CDR3 contains 13 residues. The germline gives CDR1 SEHNR, CDR2 FQNEAQ (reference sequence). The chain's CDR3 is CASSPPSEGEQYF. The CDR3 nucleotides are TGTGCCAGCAGCCCCCCCTCGGAAGGCGAGCAGTACTTC.

The V and J genes are TRBV27 and TRBJ2-2, with a possible D match to TRBD2 (6 bases). The CDR3 totals 14 residues. The V gene's germline CDR1 is MNHEY and CDR2 SMNVEV (reference sequence). The V end lost 7 bases, the J end lost 7 bases, and 16 bases lay between the germline ends. The CDR3 here is CASTQRPGVGELFF. CDR3 in DNA: TGTGCCAGCACCCAAAGGCCGGGGGTCGGGGAGCTGTTTTTT.

V gene TRBV5-1 combines with J gene TRBJ2-7, with D possibly being TRBD1 (6 bases). In germline, CDR1 is SGHRS, CDR2 YFSETQ. CDR3 size: 15 residues. The V end was cut by 0 bases, the J end by 1 base, with 11 bases between. CDR3 amino acids: CASSLAGGQSYEQYF. In nucleotides, the CDR3 is TGCGCCAGCAGCTTGGCCGGAGGACAGTCCTACGAGCAGTACTTC.

This clone was counted only a few times. This rearrangement joins TRBV30 to TRBJ2-7; D call uncertain. The V gene lost 0 bases and the J gene lost 3 bases, with 18 bases spanning the gap. The CDR3 has 16 residues. Per the germline V gene, CDR1 is GTSNPN and CDR2 is SVGIG (reference sequence). CDR3 nucleotides: TGTGCCTGGAGTGTACCGGAGCGATACCTGGGCTACGAGCAGTACTTC. Its protein is CAWSVPERYLGYEQYF.

CDR3 in amino acids: CACAVGSPLHF. CDR3 sequence (DNA): TGTGCCTGTGCTGTGGGCTCACCCCTCCACTTT. The rearrangement joins TRBV30 to TRBJ1-6; D unclear. The CDR3 is 11 residues long. Per the germline V gene, CDR1 is GTSNPN and CDR2 is SVGIG (reference sequence). V lost 6 bases and J lost 10, with 10 bases in between.

The chain has TRBV5-4 and TRBJ1-2, with 7 bases fitting TRBD1. V was clipped by 0 bases and J by 6 bases; unmatched bases: 8. The germline CDR1 and CDR2 sequences are SGHNT and YYREEE (reference sequence). There are 15 residues in the CDR3. CDR3 DNA: TGTGCCAGCAGCTTGGAGGGGGCCGATTTGAATGGCTACACCTTC. It encodes CASSLEGADLNGYTF.

V and J are TRBV5-1 and TRBJ2-5; D remains ambiguous. Trimming stripped 0 bases from V and 4 bases from J, with 10 bases between. This CDR3 comprises 14 residues. Germline CDR1 is SGHRS and CDR2 is YFSETQ. DNA of the CDR3: TGCGCCAGCAGCTTGGCTGGACCCCGAGAGACCCAGTACTTC. Protein product: CASSLAGPRETQYF.

This chain connects TRBV4-1 to TRBJ1-5, with D possibly TRBD1 on 6 matching bases. CDR1 and CDR2 from the germline V gene are MGHRA and YSYEKL. The germline V and J ends were trimmed by 2 bases and 5 bases, with 13 bases remaining between them. The CDR3 extends over 15 amino acids. In nucleotides, the CDR3 is TGCGCCAGCAGCCAAAACCGAGGGGGGGATCAGCCCCAGCATTTT. Residues: CASSQNRGGDQPQHF.

The V gene is TRBV11-2, the J gene TRBJ2-7, with D possibly called TRBD1 or TRBD2 (6 bases each). Trimming removed 3 bases at V and 0 bases at J, with 9 bases between. This CDR3 is built from 14 residues. Germline V gene data show CDR1 as SGHAT and CDR2 as FQNNGV. The CDR3 DNA reads as TGTGCCAGCAGCTTCGAGGGGGGCTCCTACGAGCAGTACTTC. Translation gives CASSFEGGSYEQYF.

The J gene is TRBJ2-5, the V gene TRBV28; 11 bases align to TRBD2. Germline V lookup: CDR1 MDHEN, CDR2 SYDVKM. This CDR3 is built from 16 residues. V lost 5 bases, J lost 4 bases, and 9 bases stayed unmatched. The CDR3 coding sequence is TGTGCCAGCAGTGAATCGGGACTAGCGGTACGAGAGACCCAGTACTTC. As protein: CASSESGLAVRETQYF.